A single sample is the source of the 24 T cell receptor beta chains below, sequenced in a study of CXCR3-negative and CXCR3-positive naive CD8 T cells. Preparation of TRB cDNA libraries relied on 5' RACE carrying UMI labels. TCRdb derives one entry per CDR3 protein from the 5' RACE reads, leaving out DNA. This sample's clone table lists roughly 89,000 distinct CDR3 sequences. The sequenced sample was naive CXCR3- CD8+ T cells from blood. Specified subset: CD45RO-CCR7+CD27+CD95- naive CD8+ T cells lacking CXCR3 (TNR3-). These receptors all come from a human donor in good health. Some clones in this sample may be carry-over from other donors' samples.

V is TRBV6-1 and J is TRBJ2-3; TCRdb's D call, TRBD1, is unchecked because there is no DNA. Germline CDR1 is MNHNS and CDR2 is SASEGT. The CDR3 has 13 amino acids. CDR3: CASRDRVTDTQYF.

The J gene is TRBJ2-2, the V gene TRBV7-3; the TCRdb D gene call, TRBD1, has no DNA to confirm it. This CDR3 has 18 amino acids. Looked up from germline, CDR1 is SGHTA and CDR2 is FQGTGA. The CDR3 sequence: CASSLEPGTELPTGELFF.

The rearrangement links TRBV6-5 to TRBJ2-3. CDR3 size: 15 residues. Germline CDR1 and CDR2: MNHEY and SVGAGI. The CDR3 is CASSYSYGSTDTQYF.

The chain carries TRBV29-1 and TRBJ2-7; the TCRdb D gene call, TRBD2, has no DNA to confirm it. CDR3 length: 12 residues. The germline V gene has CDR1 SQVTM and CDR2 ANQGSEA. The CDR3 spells CSAGLLGYEQYF.

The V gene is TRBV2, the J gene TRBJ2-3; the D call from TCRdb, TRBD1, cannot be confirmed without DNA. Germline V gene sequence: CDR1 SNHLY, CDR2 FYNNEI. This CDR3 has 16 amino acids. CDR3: CASSQVYRDFTDTQYF.

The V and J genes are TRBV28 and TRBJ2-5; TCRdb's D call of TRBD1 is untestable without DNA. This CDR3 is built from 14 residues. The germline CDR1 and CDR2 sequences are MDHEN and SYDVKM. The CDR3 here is CASSRDRGLETQYF. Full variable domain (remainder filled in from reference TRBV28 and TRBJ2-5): DVKVTQSSRYLVKRTGEKVFLECVQDMDHENMFWYRQDPGLGLRLIYFSYDVKMKEKGDIPEGYSVSREKKERFSLILESASTNQTSMYLCASSRDRGLETQYFGPGTRLLVL.

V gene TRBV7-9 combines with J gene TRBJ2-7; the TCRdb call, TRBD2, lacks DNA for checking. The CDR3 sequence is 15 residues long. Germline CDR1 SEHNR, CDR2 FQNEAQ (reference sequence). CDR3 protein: CASSTTSGGSYEQYF.

CDR3: CASSQGSGQNNEQFF. The chain couples TRBV4-3 to TRBJ2-1; TCRdb indicates TRBD1, and absent DNA this call remains unverified. CDR1 is LGHNA, CDR2 YSLEER, per germline. The CDR3 consists of 15 residues.

CDR3 in amino acids: CASSPRQGITDTQYF. This chain connects TRBV27 to TRBJ2-3; TCRdb's D call of TRBD1 is untestable without DNA. The CDR3 runs to 15 residues. Germline loops: CDR1 MNHEY, CDR2 SMNVEV (reference sequence).

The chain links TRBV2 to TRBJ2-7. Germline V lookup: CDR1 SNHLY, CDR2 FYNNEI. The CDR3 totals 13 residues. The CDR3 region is CASSTWEEFEQYF.

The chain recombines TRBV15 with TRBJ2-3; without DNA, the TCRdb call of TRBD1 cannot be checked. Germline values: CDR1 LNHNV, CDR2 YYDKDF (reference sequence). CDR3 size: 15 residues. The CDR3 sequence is CATSSGGTGADTQYF.

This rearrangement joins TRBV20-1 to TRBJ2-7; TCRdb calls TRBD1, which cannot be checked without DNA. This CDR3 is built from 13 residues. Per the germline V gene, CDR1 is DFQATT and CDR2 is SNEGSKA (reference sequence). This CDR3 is CSAIDRGLDEQYF.

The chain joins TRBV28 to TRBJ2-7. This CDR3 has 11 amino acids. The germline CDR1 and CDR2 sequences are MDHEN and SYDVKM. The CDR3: CASSKDYEQYF.

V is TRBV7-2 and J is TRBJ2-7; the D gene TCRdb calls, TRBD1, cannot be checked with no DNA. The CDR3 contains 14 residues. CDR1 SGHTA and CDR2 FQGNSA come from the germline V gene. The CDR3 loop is CASSFGDRPTEQYF.

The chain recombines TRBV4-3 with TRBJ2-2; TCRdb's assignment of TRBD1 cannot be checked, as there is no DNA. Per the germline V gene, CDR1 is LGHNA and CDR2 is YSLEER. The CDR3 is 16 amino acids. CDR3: CASSQDAPGGPGELFF.

CDR3 sequence: CASSYVGSSGNTIYF. The V and J genes are TRBV6-6 and TRBJ1-3. The length of the CDR3 is 15 residues. Germline-derived CDR1 and CDR2 are MNHNY and SVGAGI (reference sequence).

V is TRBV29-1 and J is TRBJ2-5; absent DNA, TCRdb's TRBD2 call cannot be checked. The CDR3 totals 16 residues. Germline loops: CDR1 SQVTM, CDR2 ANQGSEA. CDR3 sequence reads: CSVRGVSGRPQETQYF.

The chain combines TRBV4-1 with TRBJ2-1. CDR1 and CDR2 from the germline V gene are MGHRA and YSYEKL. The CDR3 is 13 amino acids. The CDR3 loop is CASSQGLYNEQFF.

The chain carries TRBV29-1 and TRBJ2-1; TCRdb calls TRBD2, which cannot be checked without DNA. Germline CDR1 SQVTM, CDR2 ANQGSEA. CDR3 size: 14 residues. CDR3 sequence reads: CSVVGRGGRGEQFF.

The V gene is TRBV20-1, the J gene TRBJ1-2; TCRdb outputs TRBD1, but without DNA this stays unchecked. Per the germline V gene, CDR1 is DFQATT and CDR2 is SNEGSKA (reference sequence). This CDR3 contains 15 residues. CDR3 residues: CSARDEQGLLYGYTF.

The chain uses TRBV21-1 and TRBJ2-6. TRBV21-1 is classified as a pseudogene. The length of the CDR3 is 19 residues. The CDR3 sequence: CASSKRCFVSEIGANVLTF.

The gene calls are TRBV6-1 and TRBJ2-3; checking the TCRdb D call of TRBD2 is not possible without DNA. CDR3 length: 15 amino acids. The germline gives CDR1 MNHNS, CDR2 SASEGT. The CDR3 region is CASVGLAGSTDTQYF.

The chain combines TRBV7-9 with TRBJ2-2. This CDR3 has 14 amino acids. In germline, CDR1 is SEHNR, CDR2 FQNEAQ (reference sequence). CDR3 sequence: CASSWAGSTGELFF.

CDR3 loop: CASSVSGDYNEQFF. The rearrangement links TRBV25-1 to TRBJ2-1; the TCRdb D gene call, TRBD2, has no DNA to confirm it. Per germline, CDR1 MGHDK and CDR2 SYGVNS. CDR3 length: 14 residues.